Described below is a single TCR beta chain sequence and its context. Its specificity is not known. PCR used 60 Vbeta primers and 13 Jbeta primers. Repertoires were generated with immunoSEQ multiplex PCR, while TCRdb's copy carries only in-frame clones and drops some. The data contain approximately 150,000 clones, around 68% of them singletons. Trimming removed 1 base at V and 2 bases at J, with 9 bases between. Per germline, CDR1 SGHNT and CDR2 YYREEE (reference sequence). CDR3 length equals 15 residues. The sample is drawn from a study of cytomegalovirus exposure and HLA in healthy donors. Study-level findings and limits: Using a false discovery rate of 0.05, a later analysis showed that roughly 16,000 TCR beta sequences were associated with HLA alleles.

This TCR derives from a man aged 50-60 years in good health and CMV-seronegative. The chain joins TRBV5-4 to TRBJ2-2; weak D call: TRBD1 (6 bases). The sample was PBMCs. The CDR3 nucleotides read TGTGCCAGCAGCTTGAGAGGGGGAAACACCGGGGAGCTGTTTTTT. This sequence encodes CASSLRGGNTGELFF.